This T cell receptor (beta chain) originates from a study of regulatory T cells in long-lasting Graves disease. Germline V CDR1 and CDR2: DFQATT, SNEGSKA (reference sequence). This CDR3 contains 12 residues. V lost 4 bases and J lost 8, with 14 bases in between. This clonotype was observed a few times. Researchers made TCR beta libraries by using iRepertoire HTBI primers and running Arm-PCR on CDR3 regions. TCRdb re-called the multiplex PCR reads through MiXCR, storing one row per CDR3 protein. Seen here are about 460,000 distinct CDR3 sequences, approximately 22% observed once, and the top ten hold around 13%. Noted time point: persistent/refractory GD, antithyroid drugs over 5 years with positive TRAb. PBMCs provided the RNA from which the TCR library was made.

The TCR was taken from a female donor with Graves disease. V is TRBV20-1 and J is TRBJ1-2; D remains unclear. Sequenced here: peripheral blood mononuclear cells (PBMCs), sampled when the disease was refractory, from a patient treated with antithyroid drugs. The CDR3 is CSATGSIPGYTF. CDR3 bases: TGCAGTGCTACGGGGTCAATCCCGGGCTACACCTTC.